One sample yielded the 14 T cell receptor beta chains listed below, sequenced in a study of cytomegalovirus exposure and HLA in healthy donors. PCR was performed using 60 Vbeta and 13 Jbeta primers. The assay was immunoSEQ multiplex PCR, and TCRdb's table has in-frame clones only and misses some. The table shows 200,000 to 250,000 clones, with more than 75% occurring only once. Sequencing was done on a sample of PBMCs. The receptor set was obtained from a human donor in good health.

V is TRBV6-1 and J is TRBJ2-7, with TRBD1 identical over 10 bases. The V segment lost 2 bases and the J segment 0 bases; nucleotides outside the gene matches: 4. The CDR3 is 16 amino acids. Germline CDR1 reads MNHNS; CDR2 reads SASEGT. The CDR3 loop reads CASSEWGQGSSYEQYF. The CDR3 DNA sequence: TGTGCCAGCAGTGAATGGGGACAGGGGAGCTCCTACGAGCAGTACTTC.

This clone was seen only a few times. The chain combines TRBV6-4 with TRBJ2-2; maybe TRBD2 (5 bases). V was trimmed by 0 bases and J by 1 base, leaving 6 bases between them. Germline loops: CDR1 MRHNA, CDR2 SNTAGT. The CDR3 consists of 15 residues. CDR3 residues: CASSDSGGNTGELFF. In DNA, the CDR3 is TGTGCCAGCAGTGACTCAGGAGGGAACACCGGGGAGCTGTTTTTT.

V usage is TRBV9 and J usage is TRBJ2-3; 10 bases line up with TRBD2. The CDR3 covers 17 residues. The V and J ends lost 0 bases and 3 bases, in that order; junction bases with no gene match: 7. Germline V gene sequence: CDR1 SGDLS, CDR2 YYNGEE. The CDR3 loop reads CASSVDRSSGRTDTQYF. The CDR3 nucleotides are TGTGCCAGCAGCGTAGACAGAAGTAGCGGGAGGACAGATACGCAGTATTTT.

The rearrangement links TRBV9 to TRBJ2-1; the D gene is possibly TRBD1 (6 bases). The CDR3 has 19 amino acids. Germline assignment: CDR1 SGDLS and CDR2 YYNGEE. With 4 bases removed from V and 0 bases from J, the gap between germline ends came to 23 bases. The CDR3 protein is CASSPQGGLGYSSYNEQFF. Written as DNA, the CDR3 is TGTGCCAGCAGCCCACAGGGCGGCTTGGGGTACAGCTCCTACAATGAGCAGTTCTTC.

This clone was observed a single time. This chain's CDR3 is CASSIGLNSYEQYF. The CDR3 nucleotides read TGTGCCAGCAGCATAGGACTCAACTCCTACGAGCAGTACTTC. The genes are TRBV7-8 and TRBJ2-5, with a tentative D call TRBD2 (5 bases). Matching the DNA end better, TRBJ2-7 makes the J call doubtful. This CDR3 region has 14 residues. Germline values: CDR1 SGHVS, CDR2 FQNEAQ.

V gene TRBV19 combines with J gene TRBJ1-1, with no clear D. With 7 bases removed from V and 0 bases from J, the gap between germline ends came to 12 bases. The germline CDR1 and CDR2 sequences are LNHDA and SQIVND (reference sequence). The CDR3 sequence is 14 residues long. The CDR3 sequence: CASTPRELNTEAFF. In nucleotides, the CDR3 is TGTGCCAGTACCCCAAGAGAATTGAACACTGAAGCTTTCTTT.

The J gene is TRBJ2-1, the V gene TRBV7-3; perhaps TRBD2 as D (6 bases). The V end lost 2 bases, the J end lost 3 bases, and 11 bases lay between the germline ends. Germline CDR1 SGHTA, CDR2 FQGTGA. The CDR3 is 15 residues long. CDR3 protein: CASSLSGALYNEQFF. The CDR3 DNA reads TGTGCCAGCAGCTTATCGGGAGCCCTCTACAATGAGCAGTTCTTC.

This rearrangement joins TRBV19 to TRBJ2-3, with 13 bases aligning to TRBD2. V trimming: 6 bases; J trimming: 4 bases; junction bases outside the gene matches: 4. The CDR3 length is 15 residues. Looked up from germline, CDR1 is LNHDA and CDR2 is SQIVND (reference sequence). CDR3 DNA sequence: TGTGCCAGTAGGCGACTAGCGGGAGGTTCAGATACGCAGTATTTT. Its protein is CASRRLAGGSDTQYF.

The chain links TRBV15 to TRBJ1-3, with D hard to call. V dropped 0 bases and J dropped 0 bases, with 6 bases sitting between them. The CDR3 covers 15 residues. CDR1 is LNHNV, CDR2 YYDKDF, per germline (reference sequence). The CDR3 coding sequence is TGTGCCACCAGCAGAGATACAGTCTCTGGAAACACCATATATTTT. Its protein is CATSRDTVSGNTIYF.

V usage is TRBV13 and J usage is TRBJ2-7; 7 nucleotides match TRBD2. CDR1 is PRHDT, CDR2 FYEKMQ, per germline (reference sequence). This CDR3 spans 13 amino acids. Trimming cost V 4 bases and J 5 bases; bases outside gene matches: 5. CDR3 sequence reads: CASSSGRGDEQYF. The CDR3 DNA reads TGTGCCAGCAGCTCTGGTCGGGGGGACGAGCAGTACTTC.

The genes are TRBV19 and TRBJ2-1; weak D call: TRBD1 (5 bases). Trimming cost V 2 bases and J 5 bases, with 13 bases left between them. CDR1 is LNHDA, CDR2 SQIVND, per germline (reference sequence). The CDR3 runs to 15 residues. In DNA, the CDR3 is TGTGCCAGTAGTATACGAATGACAGTCCACAATGAGCAGTTCTTC. This encodes CASSIRMTVHNEQFF.

V usage is TRBV7-9 and J usage is TRBJ2-1; 11 bases match TRBD2. V was clipped by 3 bases and J by 8 bases; unmatched bases: 12. The V gene's germline CDR1 is SEHNR and CDR2 FQNEAQ (reference sequence). There are 17 residues in the CDR3. CDR3 nucleotides: TGTGCCAGCAGCTTTGAGGCCCTAGCGGGAGGCCGGGATGAGCAGTTCTTC. Protein sequence: CASSFEALAGGRDEQFF. Looking up the rest from reference TRBV7-9 and TRBJ2-1 gives the full variable domain: DTGVSQNPRHKITKRGQNVTFRCDPISEHNRLYWYRQTLGQGPEFLTYFQNEAQLEKSRLLSDRFSAERPKGSFSTLEIQRTEQGDSAMYLCASSFEALAGGRDEQFFGPGTRLTVL.

This clone is a singleton in its sample. This chain links TRBV18 with TRBJ1-1; the D gene is possibly TRBD1 (5 bases). Trimming pared 2 bases from V and 1 base from J, leaving 11 bases between. CDR3 length: 15 amino acids. CDR1 and CDR2 (germline): KGHSH, LQKENI. The CDR3 nucleotides are TGTGCCAGCTCACCAAGAGGGGAGGGGAACACTGAAGCTTTCTTT. It translates to CASSPRGEGNTEAFF.

The rearrangement uses TRBV10-3 and TRBJ2-2, with a possible D match to TRBD2 (6 bases). Trimming stripped 6 bases from V and 0 bases from J, with 8 bases between. The CDR3 is 14 residues long. The V gene's germline CDR1 is ENHRY and CDR2 SYGVKD. In nucleotides, the CDR3 is TGTGCCATCAGCGGGAGTTCGAACACCGGGGAGCTGTTTTTT. Translating it yields CAISGSSNTGELFF.